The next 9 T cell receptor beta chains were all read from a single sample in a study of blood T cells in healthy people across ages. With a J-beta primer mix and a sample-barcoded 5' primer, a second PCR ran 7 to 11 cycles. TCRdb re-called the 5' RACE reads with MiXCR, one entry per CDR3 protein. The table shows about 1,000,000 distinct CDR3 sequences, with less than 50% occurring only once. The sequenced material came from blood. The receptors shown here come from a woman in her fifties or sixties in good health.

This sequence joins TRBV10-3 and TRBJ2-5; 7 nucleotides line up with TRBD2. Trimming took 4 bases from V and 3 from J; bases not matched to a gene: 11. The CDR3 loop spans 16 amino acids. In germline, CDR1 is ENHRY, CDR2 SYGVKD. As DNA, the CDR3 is TGTGCCATCAGTGGGCGGACTAGAGTACGTGAAGAGACCCAGTACTTC. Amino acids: CAISGRTRVREETQYF.

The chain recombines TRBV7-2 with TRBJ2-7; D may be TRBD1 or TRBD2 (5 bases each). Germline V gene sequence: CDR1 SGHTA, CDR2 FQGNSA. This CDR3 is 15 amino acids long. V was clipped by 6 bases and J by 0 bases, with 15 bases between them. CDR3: CASRPGPASSYEQYF. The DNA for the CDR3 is TGTGCCAGCAGGCCGGGACCCGCGAGCTCCTACGAGCAGTACTTC.

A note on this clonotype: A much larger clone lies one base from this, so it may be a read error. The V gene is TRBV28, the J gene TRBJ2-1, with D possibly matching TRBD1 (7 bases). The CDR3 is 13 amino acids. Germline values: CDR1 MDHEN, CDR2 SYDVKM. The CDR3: CASSSRGDKEQFF. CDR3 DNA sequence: TGTGCCAGCAGTAGCAGGGGGGACAAGGAGCAGTTCTTC.

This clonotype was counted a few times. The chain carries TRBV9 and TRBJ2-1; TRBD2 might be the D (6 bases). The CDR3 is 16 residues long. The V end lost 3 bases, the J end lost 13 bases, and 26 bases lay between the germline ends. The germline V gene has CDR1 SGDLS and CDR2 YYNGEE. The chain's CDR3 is CASSAPGTPTWRGQFF. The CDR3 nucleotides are TGTGCCAGCAGCGCCCCCGGGACTCCAACCTGGAGGGGACAGTTCTTC. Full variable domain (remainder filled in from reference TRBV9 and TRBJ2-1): DSGVTQTPKHLITATGQRVTLRCSPRSGDLSVYWYQQSLDQGLQFLIQYYNGEERAKGNILERFSAQQFPDLHSELNLSSLELGDSALYFCASSAPGTPTWRGQFFGPGTRLTVL.

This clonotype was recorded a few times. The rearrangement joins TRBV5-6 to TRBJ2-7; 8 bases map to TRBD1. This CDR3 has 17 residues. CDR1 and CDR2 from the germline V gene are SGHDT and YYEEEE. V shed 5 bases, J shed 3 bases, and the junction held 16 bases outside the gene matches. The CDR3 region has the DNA TGTGCCAGCAGGAAACGACCCAGGGGGCCTTTGGTCTACGAGCAGTACTTC. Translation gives CASRKRPRGPLVYEQYF.

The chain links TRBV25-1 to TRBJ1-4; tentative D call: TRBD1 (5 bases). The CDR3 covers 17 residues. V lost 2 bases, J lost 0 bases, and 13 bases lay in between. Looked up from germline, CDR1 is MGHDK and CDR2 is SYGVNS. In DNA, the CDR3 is TGTGCCAGCAGTGAAGTCTGGGGCATCGCAACTAATGAAAAACTGTTTTTT. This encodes CASSEVWGIATNEKLFF.

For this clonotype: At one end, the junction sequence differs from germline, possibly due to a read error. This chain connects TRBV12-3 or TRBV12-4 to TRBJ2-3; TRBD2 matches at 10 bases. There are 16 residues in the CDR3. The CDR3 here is CASSFDQREGTDPQYF. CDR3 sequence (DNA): TGTGCCAGCAGTTTTGACCAGCGGGAGGGAACAGATCCGCAGTATTTT.

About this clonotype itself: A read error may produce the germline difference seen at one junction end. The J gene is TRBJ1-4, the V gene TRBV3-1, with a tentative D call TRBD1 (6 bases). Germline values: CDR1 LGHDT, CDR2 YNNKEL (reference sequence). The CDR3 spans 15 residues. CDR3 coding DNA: TGTGCCAGCAGCCCCAGGGGTGGAACTAATAAAAAACTGTTTTTT. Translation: CASSPRGGTNKKLFF.

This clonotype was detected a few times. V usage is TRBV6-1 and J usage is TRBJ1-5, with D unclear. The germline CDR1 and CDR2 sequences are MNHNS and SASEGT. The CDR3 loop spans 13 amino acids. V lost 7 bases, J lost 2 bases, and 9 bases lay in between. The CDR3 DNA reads TGTGCCAGCACCCCCATGGGCAATCAGCCCCAGCATTTT. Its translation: CASTPMGNQPQHF.